Here is one T cell receptor beta chain with its context. What it binds is not known. Per the germline V gene, CDR1 is LNHDA and CDR2 is SQIVND (reference sequence). The J segment lost 8 bases and the V segment lost 5 bases, leaving 5 bases of the junction unmatched. The CDR3 has 13 amino acids. This entry comes from a study of early T cells in non-severe SARS-CoV-2 infection. Turning to the study itself: Bulk RNA isolated from unsorted whole blood underwent sequencing; chains were not paired. Study observations and caveats: Matches to VDJdb favored anti-spike CD8 responses and missed private and CD4 specificities.

The TCR library protocol attached unique molecular identifiers to the individual cDNA molecules. TCRdb analysed the 5' RACE reads with MiXCR anew, one entry per CDR3 protein. The sample lists approximately 50,000 distinct CDR3 sequences, around 13% seen once, with 1.3% to 1.5% in the top ten. Sequenced sample: whole blood. The TCR originated in an adult who was a healthcare worker with PCR-confirmed SARS-CoV-2 infection or an uninfected control (not recorded which). The chain couples TRBV19 to TRBJ2-1, with 8 bases identical to TRBD1. CDR3 in DNA: TGTGCCAGTAGTGACAGGGGTATGGATGAGCAGTTCTTC. Its translation: CASSDRGMDEQFF.